The next 21 T cell receptor beta chains were all read from a single sample in a study of blood T cell repertoires in COVID-19. Data came from immunoSEQ multiplex PCR; TCRdb stores just in-frame clones and leaves some out. The sample includes more than 15,000 clones, approximately 84% of them seen just once. Input material: peripheral blood. The receptors were sampled from a human donor with active COVID-19. The donor label of this sample is uncertain.

This clone was counted a few times. The rearrangement links TRBV6-5 to TRBJ2-7; TRBD2 is a possible D gene (5 bases). CDR1 MNHEY and CDR2 SVGAGI come from the germline V gene. The CDR3 contains 15 residues. Deletions cut 6 bases from V and 0 bases from J, with 15 bases between. The CDR3 bases are TGTGCCAGCAGGGTAAGCGGCCGGAGCTCCTACGAGCAGTACTTC. Its translation is CASRVSGRSSYEQYF.

V gene TRBV4-1 combines with J gene TRBJ2-4; TRBD2 matches at 9 bases. V shed 2 bases, J shed 6 bases, and the junction held 8 bases outside the gene matches. The germline CDR1 and CDR2 sequences are MGHRA and YSYEKL. This CDR3 spans 16 amino acids. In DNA form, the CDR3 reads TGCGCCAGCAGCCAACCCCGGACTAGCGTGGCAAACATTCAGTACTTC. This gives the protein CASSQPRTSVANIQYF.

V gene TRBV3-1 (or the pseudogene TRBV3-2) combines with J gene TRBJ2-3; possibly TRBD2 for D (7 bases). The CDR3 is made up of 16 amino acids. Germline V gene data show CDR1 as LGHDT and CDR2 as YNNKEL (reference sequence). Trimming stripped 4 bases from V and 0 bases from J, with 14 bases between. CDR3 nucleotides: TGTGCCAGCAGCCCTCAACGGGGGGCTAGCACAGATACGCAGTATTTT. Amino acids: CASSPQRGASTDTQYF.

CDR3 bases: TGTGCCACCTCTAGCGGGAGACGTACCGGGGAGCTGTTTTTT. This gives the protein CATSSGRRTGELFF. This chain connects TRBV11-3 to TRBJ2-2; 10 bases are shared with TRBD2. Germline-derived CDR1 and CDR2 are SGHNT and YENEEA. V was clipped by 10 bases and J by 5 bases; unmatched bases: 7. The CDR3 spans 14 residues.

The V gene is TRBV4-2, the J gene TRBJ2-3, with D possibly being TRBD2 (5 bases). The germline CDR1 and CDR2 sequences are LGHNA and YNFKEQ. This CDR3 region has 15 residues. V lost 4 bases and J lost 0, with 11 bases in between. CDR3 sequence: CASSLSGLSTDTQYF. In nucleotides, the CDR3 is TGTGCCAGCAGCCTCAGCGGTCTCAGCACAGATACGCAGTATTTT.

The V gene is TRBV7-2, the J gene TRBJ2-7, with TRBD1 matching over 8 bases. From germline, CDR1 is SGHTA and CDR2 FQGNSA. The CDR3 extends over 13 amino acids. The ends lost 4 bases at V and 7 bases at J; junction bases unmatched: 6. The DNA of the CDR3 is TGTGCCAGCAGCTCCGACAGGGGAGGTGAGCAGTACTTC. Protein sequence: CASSSDRGGEQYF.

The chain is built from TRBV9 and TRBJ2-3; TRBD1 matches at 10 bases. CDR3 size: 16 residues. Germline trimming cut 0 bases from V and 3 bases from J; bases unmatched to any gene: 4. The germline V gene has CDR1 SGDLS and CDR2 YYNGEE. This chain's CDR3 is CASSVATGQGTDTQYF. CDR3 coding DNA: TGTGCCAGCAGCGTAGCTACGGGACAGGGGACAGATACGCAGTATTTT.

With respect to this clone: Other DNA sequences from this sample encode an identical CDR3 as well. The V gene is TRBV9, the J gene TRBJ2-5; 7 bases map to TRBD2. The J segment lost 4 bases and the V segment lost 0 bases, leaving 6 bases of the junction unmatched. The germline V gene has CDR1 SGDLS and CDR2 YYNGEE. The CDR3 spans 15 residues. CDR3 DNA: TGTGCCAGCAGCGTAGACTCAGGGAGGGGAGAGACCCAGTACTTC. Translation gives CASSVDSGRGETQYF.

The chain recombines TRBV6-5 with TRBJ1-2; 12 bases are a match to TRBD1. CDR1 and CDR2 from the germline V gene are MNHEY and SVGAGI. V lost 6 bases and J lost 6; bases outside the gene matches: 8. The CDR3 runs 15 residues. The DNA for the CDR3 is TGTGCCAGCAGCGACGGGACAGGGGGCCTTAATGGCTACACCTTC. It encodes CASSDGTGGLNGYTF.

The V and J genes are TRBV11-2 and TRBJ2-7; 8 bases are a match to TRBD2. Unmatched junction bases numbered 14, after V lost 1 base and J lost 6 bases. The CDR3 covers 17 residues. CDR1 is SGHAT, CDR2 FQNNGV, per germline. CDR3 in amino acids: CASSLGSAGGTLGEQYF. The CDR3 DNA reads as TGTGCCAGCAGCTTAGGGTCGGCGGGGGGCACTCTTGGCGAGCAGTACTTC.

The chain recombines TRBV9 with TRBJ1-1, with D possibly matching TRBD1 (5 bases). The CDR3 consists of 14 residues. V was shortened by 0 bases and J by 1 base, with 7 bases between the two germline ends. Germline V gene sequence: CDR1 SGDLS, CDR2 YYNGEE. CDR3 nucleotide sequence: TGTGCCAGCAGCGTAGATACAGGGAACACTGAAGCTTTCTTT. Residues: CASSVDTGNTEAFF.

This chain connects TRBV7-2 to TRBJ2-7; D is unresolved. This CDR3 is built from 17 residues. V was pared by 2 bases and J by 2 bases, with 19 bases between. CDR1 is SGHTA, CDR2 FQGNSA, per germline. The CDR3 loop reads CASSLSSLPTVTYEQYF. The CDR3 region has the DNA TGTGCCAGCAGCTTATCCTCTCTACCAACGGTAACCTACGAGCAGTACTTC.

The chain carries TRBV27 and TRBJ2-3, with 8 bases matching TRBD1. J was trimmed by 3 bases and V by 6 bases; bases with no gene match: 2. This CDR3 is built from 13 residues. Germline CDR1 reads MNHEY; CDR2 reads SMNVEV (reference sequence). CDR3 bases: TGTGCCAGCAGCGGACAGGGTACAGATACGCAGTATTTT. It yields the protein CASSGQGTDTQYF.

The rearrangement joins TRBV5-1 to TRBJ1-1; TRBD1 aligns across 7 bases. The CDR3 extends over 16 amino acids. The germline gives CDR1 SGHRS, CDR2 YFSETQ. The ends lost 4 bases at V and 2 bases at J; junction bases unmatched: 11. The CDR3 nucleotides read TGCGCCAGCAGCCCGACAGGGTTATTCCCTAACACTGAAGCTTTCTTT. It yields the protein CASSPTGLFPNTEAFF.

The chain joins TRBV3-1 (or the pseudogene TRBV3-2) to TRBJ2-7, with D perhaps matching TRBD2 (5 bases). This CDR3 has 15 residues. Trimming cost V 1 base and J 2 bases, with 12 bases left between them. Germline values: CDR1 LGHDT, CDR2 YNNKEL (reference sequence). CDR3 residues: CASSQGALVAYEQYF. CDR3 DNA sequence: TGTGCCAGCAGCCAAGGTGCACTAGTCGCCTACGAGCAGTACTTC.

CDR3 loop: CASSVGQGTYEQYF. As DNA, the CDR3 is TGTGCCAGCAGCGTTGGGCAGGGTACCTACGAGCAGTACTTC. This chain links TRBV9 with TRBJ2-7; D might be TRBD1 (5 bases). CDR1 is SGDLS and CDR2 is YYNGEE in the germline V gene. This CDR3 has 14 amino acids. Trimming stripped 2 bases from V and 2 bases from J, with 11 bases between.

The J gene is TRBJ1-6, the V gene TRBV27; D not resolved. The germline gives CDR1 MNHEY, CDR2 SMNVEV (reference sequence). Trimming removed 6 bases from V and 0 bases from J, with 3 bases in between. The CDR3 runs to 13 residues. In nucleotides, the CDR3 is TGTGCCAGCAGCAGCTCCTATAATTCACCCCTCCACTTT. This translates into CASSSSYNSPLHF.

This clone has only one observation. The chain recombines TRBV5-4 with TRBJ2-1; perhaps TRBD2 as D (6 bases). Trimming left V 4 bases short and J 10 bases short, with 24 bases between. Per the germline V gene, CDR1 is SGHNT and CDR2 is YYREEE (reference sequence). The CDR3 runs to 16 residues. This chain's CDR3 is CASSEIGGGPWVEQFF. The CDR3 DNA is TGTGCCAGCAGCGAAATCGGGGGAGGCCCGTGGGTGGAGCAGTTCTTC.

The chain recombines TRBV6-1 with TRBJ2-3; 7 positions match TRBD2. This CDR3 has 15 amino acids. Germline CDR1 and CDR2: MNHNS and SASEGT. Germline trimming cut 1 base from V and 6 bases from J; bases unmatched to any gene: 7. CDR3 residues: CASSEEWGGWDTQYF. CDR3 sequence (DNA): TGTGCCAGCAGTGAAGAATGGGGGGGGTGGGATACGCAGTATTTT.

The chain recombines TRBV2 with TRBJ1-4; TRBD1 is a possible D gene (6 bases). The CDR3 runs to 15 residues. Trimming pared 2 bases from V and 7 bases from J, leaving 14 bases between. Germline V gene sequence: CDR1 SNHLY, CDR2 FYNNEI. CDR3 DNA: TGTGCCAGCAGTGAATACGGGGGGCTAAGTGAAAAACTGTTTTTT. The encoded protein is CASSEYGGLSEKLFF.

The chain couples TRBV11-3 to TRBJ2-7; D is undetermined. Germline lookup yields CDR1 SGHNT and CDR2 YENEEA. Between the trimmed V and J ends, which lost 0 bases and 2 bases, there was a span of 5 bases. The CDR3 has 13 residues. This chain's CDR3 is CASSLDQTYEQYF. CDR3 DNA sequence: TGTGCCAGCAGCTTAGATCAGACCTACGAGCAGTACTTC.